The TCR beta chain described here comes from a study of blood T cell repertoires in COVID-19. At the level of the study: The analysed material was cDNA or gDNA that came from T cells, B-cell-depleted T cells, or PBMCs.

Sequencing used immunoSEQ multiplex PCR; TCRdb keeps in-frame clones, though not all of them. Among some 97,000 clones, more than 75% were seen once, and the ten largest hold around 7.2%. CDR1 KGHSH and CDR2 LQKENI come from the germline V gene. This CDR3 comprises 13 residues. The V end lost 3 bases, the J end lost 5 bases, and 11 bases lay between the germline ends. This TCR derives from a man aged 25 to 45 in a cohort sampled during active COVID-19. The specimen was peripheral blood. The V and J genes are TRBV18 and TRBJ2-7; D perhaps matches TRBD1 (6 bases). This chain's CDR3 is CASSPNRVDEQYF. CDR3 nucleotide sequence: TGTGCCAGCTCACCCAACAGGGTGGACGAGCAGTACTTC.